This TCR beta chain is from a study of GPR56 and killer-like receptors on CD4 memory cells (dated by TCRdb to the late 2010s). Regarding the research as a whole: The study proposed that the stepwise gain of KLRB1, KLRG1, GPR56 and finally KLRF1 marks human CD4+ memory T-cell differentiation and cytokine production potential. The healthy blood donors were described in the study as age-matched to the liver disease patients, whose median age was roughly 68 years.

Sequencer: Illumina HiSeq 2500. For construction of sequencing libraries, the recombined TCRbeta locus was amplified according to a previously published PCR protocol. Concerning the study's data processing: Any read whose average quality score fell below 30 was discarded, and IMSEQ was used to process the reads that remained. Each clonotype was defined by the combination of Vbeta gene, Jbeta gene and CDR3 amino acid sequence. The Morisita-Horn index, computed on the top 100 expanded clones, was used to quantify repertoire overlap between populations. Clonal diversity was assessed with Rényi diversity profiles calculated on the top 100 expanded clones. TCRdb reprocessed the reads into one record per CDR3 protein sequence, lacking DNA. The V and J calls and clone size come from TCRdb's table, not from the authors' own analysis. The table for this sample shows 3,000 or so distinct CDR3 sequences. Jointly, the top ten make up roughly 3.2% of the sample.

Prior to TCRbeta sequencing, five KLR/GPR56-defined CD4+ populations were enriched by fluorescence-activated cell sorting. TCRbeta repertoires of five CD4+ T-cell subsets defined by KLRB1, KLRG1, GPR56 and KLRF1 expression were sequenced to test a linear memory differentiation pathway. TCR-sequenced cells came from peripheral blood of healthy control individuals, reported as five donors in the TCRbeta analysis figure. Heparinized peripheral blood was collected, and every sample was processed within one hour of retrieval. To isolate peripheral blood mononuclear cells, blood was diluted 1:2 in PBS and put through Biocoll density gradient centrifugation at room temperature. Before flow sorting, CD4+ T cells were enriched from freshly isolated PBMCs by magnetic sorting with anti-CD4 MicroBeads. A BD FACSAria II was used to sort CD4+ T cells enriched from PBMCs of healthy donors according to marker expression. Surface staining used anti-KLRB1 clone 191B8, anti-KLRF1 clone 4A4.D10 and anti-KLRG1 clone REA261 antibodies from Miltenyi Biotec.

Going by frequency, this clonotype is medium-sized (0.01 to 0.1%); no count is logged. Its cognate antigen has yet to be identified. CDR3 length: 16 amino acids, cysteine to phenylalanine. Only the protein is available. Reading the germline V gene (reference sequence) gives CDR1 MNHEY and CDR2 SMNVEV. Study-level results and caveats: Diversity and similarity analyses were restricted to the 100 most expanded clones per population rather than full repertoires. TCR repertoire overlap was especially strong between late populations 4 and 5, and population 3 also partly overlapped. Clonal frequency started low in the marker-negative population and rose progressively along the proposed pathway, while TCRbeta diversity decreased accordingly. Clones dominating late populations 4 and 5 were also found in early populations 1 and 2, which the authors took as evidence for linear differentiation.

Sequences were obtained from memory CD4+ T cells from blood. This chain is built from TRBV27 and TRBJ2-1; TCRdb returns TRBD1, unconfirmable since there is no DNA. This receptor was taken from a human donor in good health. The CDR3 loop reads CASSWQGTLGYNEQFF.